This T cell receptor beta chain was documented in a study of cytomegalovirus exposure and HLA in healthy donors. Study-wide results and caveats: The CMV antigen specificity of a few CMV-associated chains was confirmed through in vitro analysis. Usually a TCR sequence was rare, but some public TCRs were found in many donors.

To note about this clone: As yet, its antigen is unknown.

Profiling relied on immunoSEQ multiplex PCR, and the TCRdb table lists in-frame clones only, not all of them. The sample lists under 200,000 clones, about 81% occurring once. The receptor comes from a woman in her thirties in good health and CMV-seronegative. Sequencing was performed on PBMCs.

CDR3 nucleotides: TGCGCCAGCAGCCCAATCCGACTAGCGGCTGAGGATGAGCAGTTCTTC. It translates to CASSPIRLAAEDEQFF. The chain recombines TRBV4-1 with TRBJ2-1; 9 bases line up with TRBD2. The CDR3 length is 16 residues. The trim removed 4 bases at V and 8 bases at J, leaving 12 bases unmatched. Germline assignment: CDR1 MGHRA and CDR2 YSYEKL.